This passage covers 30 T cell receptor beta chains from one sample sequenced in a study of early T cells in non-severe SARS-CoV-2 infection. TCRdb redid the calling of the 5' RACE reads with MiXCR, one entry per CDR3 protein. Of over 95,000 distinct CDR3 sequences listed, 15% to 20% are singletons. The specimen was whole blood. The origin of the receptors is an adult who was a healthcare worker with PCR-confirmed SARS-CoV-2 infection or an uninfected control (not recorded which).

This rearrangement joins TRBV27 to TRBJ2-1; maybe TRBD2 (5 bases). V was trimmed by 1 base and J by 0 bases, leaving 10 bases between them. This CDR3 is built from 16 residues. Germline CDR1 and CDR2: MNHEY and SMNVEV (reference sequence). The CDR3 sequence is CASSLFVGSSYNEQFF. The CDR3, as DNA: TGTGCCAGCAGTTTATTCGTGGGGAGCTCCTACAATGAGCAGTTCTTC.

The chain couples TRBV29-1 to TRBJ2-5; D gene uncertain. CDR1 and CDR2 (germline): SQVTM, ANQGSEA. The CDR3 runs to 11 residues. The V end lost 6 bases, the J end lost 0 bases, and 5 bases lay between the germline ends. This chain's CDR3 is CSVMYQETQYF. CDR3 bases: TGCAGCGTGATGTACCAAGAGACCCAGTACTTC.

A remark on this clonotype: A read error may be the cause here, since a much bigger clone is one base away. This chain joins TRBV11-3 and TRBJ2-2; D is unresolved. The germline V gene has CDR1 SGHNT and CDR2 YENEEA. Trimming removed 1 base from V and 1 base from J, with 4 bases in between. The CDR3 extends over 14 amino acids. The CDR3 loop is CASSLGVNTGELFF. DNA of the CDR3: TGTGCCAGCAGCTTAGGGGTGAACACCGGGGAGCTGTTTTTT.

At least ten counts were recorded for this clonotype. The chain combines TRBV6-2 or TRBV6-3 with TRBJ1-1, with 7 positions matching TRBD1. CDR1 MNHEY and CDR2 SVGEGT come from the germline V gene. The CDR3 spans 14 residues. V lost 6 bases to trimming and J lost 6 bases; unmatched junction nucleotides: 10. The CDR3 DNA sequence: TGTGCCAGCAGGGGGACCGGACAGGTATCTGAAGCTTTCTTT. Translation: CASRGTGQVSEAFF.

The chain employs TRBV7-2 and TRBJ2-2, with 8 bases identical to TRBD2. The V gene end was trimmed by 5 bases and the J gene end by 2 bases; junction bases not matched to a gene: 7. CDR3 length: 16 amino acids. Germline V gene lookup returns CDR1 SGHTA and CDR2 FQGNSA. The CDR3 region has the DNA TGTGCCAGCAGCCCTAGAACTAGCGGCAACACCGGGGAGCTGTTTTTT. Amino acids: CASSPRTSGNTGELFF. Complete variable domain (other parts from reference TRBV7-2 and TRBJ2-2): GAGVSQSPSNKVTEKGKDVELRCDPISGHTALYWYRQSLGQGLEFLIYFQGNSAPDKSGLPSDRFSAERTGGSVSTLTIQRTQQEDSAVYLCASSPRTSGNTGELFFGEGSRLTVL.

This rearrangement joins TRBV28 to TRBJ2-1; 8 bases map to TRBD2. The CDR3 contains 18 residues. V lost 1 base and J lost 6; bases outside the gene matches: 14. The germline gives CDR1 MDHEN, CDR2 SYDVKM. The CDR3 spells CASSLFGTNGRESNEQFF. The CDR3 region has the DNA TGTGCCAGCAGTTTATTCGGGACTAACGGGAGGGAAAGCAATGAGCAGTTCTTC.

Only a few counts were recorded for this clonotype. The V and J genes are TRBV20-1 and TRBJ1-1; maybe TRBD1 (5 bases). V shed 7 bases and J shed 0 bases, with 12 bases lying between them. Per the germline V gene, CDR1 is DFQATT and CDR2 is SNEGSKA (reference sequence). There are 13 residues in the CDR3. The CDR3 is CSVFGGLNTEAFF. In DNA form, the CDR3 reads TGCAGTGTTTTCGGGGGGTTGAACACTGAAGCTTTCTTT.

This chain uses TRBV12-3 or TRBV12-4 with TRBJ1-1, with D tentatively TRBD1 (5 bases). The CDR3 has 13 residues. V was trimmed by 3 bases and J by 6 bases, leaving 11 bases between them. The DNA of the CDR3 is TGTGCCAGCAGTTTTGGGGCCCCCCCTGAAGCTTTCTTT. Residues: CASSFGAPPEAFF.

In this sample, this clonotype turned up a few times. This chain connects TRBV9 to TRBJ1-4; D remains ambiguous. The CDR3 length is 16 residues. Trimming pared 4 bases from V and 2 bases from J, leaving 15 bases between. CDR1 and CDR2 (germline): SGDLS, YYNGEE. In DNA, the CDR3 is TGTGCCAGCAGCCCACGGCCGGGCGCGACTAATGAAAAACTGTTTTTT. It specifies CASSPRPGATNEKLFF.

The V gene is TRBV27, the J gene TRBJ2-4; weak D call: TRBD1 (6 bases). The CDR3 consists of 17 residues. The V and J ends lost 6 bases and 1 base respectively, with 19 bases between them. CDR1 is MNHEY, CDR2 SMNVEV, per germline (reference sequence). The CDR3 DNA follows: TGTGCCAGCAGAGGGGGAGAGGCCGTCGGCGCCAAAAACATTCAGTACTTC. Translating it yields CASRGGEAVGAKNIQYF.

This clonotype has a count of ten or more. This chain joins TRBV20-1 and TRBJ2-7; 12 bases are shared with TRBD2. Germline V lookup: CDR1 DFQATT, CDR2 SNEGSKA (reference sequence). The junction had 4 bases not matched to a gene; V was cut back by 1 base and J by 3 bases. The length of the CDR3 is 15 residues. The CDR3 spells CSARVRLAGDYEQYF. The DNA of the CDR3 is TGCAGTGCTAGAGTTCGACTAGCGGGAGACTACGAGCAGTACTTC.

Only a few counts were recorded for this clonotype. The chain joins TRBV12-1 to TRBJ2-2. TRBV12-1 is recorded as a pseudogene. This CDR3 is built from 13 residues. The CDR3 region is CATGAWNTGELFF. The DNA of the CDR3 is TGTGCCACCGGAGCCTGGAACACCGGGGAGCTGTTTTTT.

The J gene is TRBJ2-1, the V gene TRBV19, with 9 bases lining up with TRBD1. V lost 7 bases and J lost 4; bases outside the gene matches: 8. Germline V lookup: CDR1 LNHDA, CDR2 SQIVND (reference sequence). The CDR3 has 15 residues. CDR3 nucleotides: TGTGCCAGTACCTCCACAGGGGGCATTTACAATGAGCAGTTCTTC. The encoded protein is CASTSTGGIYNEQFF.

The gene calls are TRBV12-3 or TRBV12-4 and TRBJ2-7; unclear D gene. V gave up 3 bases and J gave up 5 bases, with 5 bases separating them. The CDR3 length is 11 residues. CDR3 nucleotide sequence: TGTGCCAGCAGTTTTTACCACGAGCAGTACTTC. It encodes CASSFYHEQYF.

This clonotype was counted a few times. V is TRBV5-1 and J is TRBJ2-2; a weak D match, TRBD1 (5 bases). With 0 bases removed from V and 3 bases from J, the gap between germline ends came to 9 bases. Germline lookup yields CDR1 SGHRS and CDR2 YFSETQ. This CDR3 is built from 15 residues. Here the CDR3 DNA reads TGCGCCAGCAGCTTGGATTCAGGGTACACCGGGGAGCTGTTTTTT. The encoded protein is CASSLDSGYTGELFF. Together with reference TRBV5-1 and TRBJ2-2, the CDR3 gives the full variable domain: KAGVTQTPRYLIKTRGQQVTLSCSPISGHRSVSWYQQTPGQGLQFLFEYFSETQRNKGNFPGRFSGRQFSNSRSEMNVSTLELGDSALYLCASSLDSGYTGELFFGEGSRLTVL.

The chain recombines TRBV10-1 with TRBJ2-5; 10 nucleotides agree with TRBD1. The CDR3 covers 17 residues. The germline gives CDR1 WNHNN, CDR2 SYGVQD (reference sequence). J gave up 9 bases and V 0 bases, and 13 bases lay outside the gene matches. The CDR3 region is CASSESTGTGAAGAQYF. CDR3 DNA: TGCGCCAGCAGTGAGTCCACCGGGACAGGGGCCGCAGGGGCCCAGTACTTC.

DNA of the CDR3: TGCGCCAGCAGTGAGTCTGGGTTCACTGAAGCTTTCTTT. This codes for CASSESGFTEAFF. The chain is built from TRBV10-1 and TRBJ1-1; D uncertain. V lost 0 bases to trimming and J lost 4 bases, with 6 bases between them. CDR1 WNHNN and CDR2 SYGVQD come from the germline V gene (reference sequence). This CDR3 has 13 amino acids.

This chain connects TRBV4-3 to TRBJ2-1, with D possibly TRBD2 on 6 matching bases. CDR3 length equals 17 residues. Trimming pared 0 bases from V and 4 bases from J, leaving 16 bases between. Germline CDR1 and CDR2: LGHNA and YSLEER. CDR3 nucleotides: TGCGCCAGCAGCCAAGATGGGTCGGGGGACCCTTACAATGAGCAGTTCTTC. Translated: CASSQDGSGDPYNEQFF.

This clonotype was seen only a few times. CDR3 loop: CASSFLSRGQPQHF. In DNA form, the CDR3 reads TGTGCCAGCAGTTTTCTTAGCAGGGGCCAGCCCCAGCATTTT. V is TRBV28 and J is TRBJ1-5; weak D call: TRBD1 (6 bases). Trimming left V 3 bases short and J 7 bases short, with 13 bases between. The CDR3 runs 14 residues. Germline lookup yields CDR1 MDHEN and CDR2 SYDVKM.

This clonotype occurred a few times. The genes are TRBV4-3 and TRBJ1-2; D gene uncertain. V was cut by 0 bases and J by 7 bases, with 12 bases left in between. The length of the CDR3 is 14 residues. Germline CDR1 LGHNA, CDR2 YSLEER. CDR3 bases: TGCGCCAGCAGCCAAGATATAAGGGTATCTGGCTACACCTTC. Translation gives CASSQDIRVSGYTF.

This clonotype has just a few counts. The chain joins TRBV5-1 to TRBJ2-7, with D possibly being TRBD1 or TRBD2 (5 bases each). V lost 2 bases to trimming and J lost 1 base, with 13 bases between them. The CDR3 is 15 amino acids. Germline CDR1 reads SGHRS; CDR2 reads YFSETQ. The DNA of the CDR3 is TGCGCCAGCAGCTTCCTCGGGACCCAGTCCTACGAGCAGTACTTC. Its protein is CASSFLGTQSYEQYF.

The chain recombines TRBV6-2 or TRBV6-3 with TRBJ1-5; the D is unclear. The CDR3 contains 15 residues. CDR1 is MNHEY and CDR2 is SVGEGT in the germline V gene. The germline V and J ends were trimmed by 6 bases and 2 bases, with 14 bases remaining between them. CDR3 sequence reads: CASSLGPRGNQPQHF. The CDR3 nucleotides are TGTGCCAGCAGCCTAGGACCGAGGGGCAATCAGCCCCAGCATTTT.

This clonotype was seen a few times. The chain is built from TRBV24-1 and TRBJ2-1; TRBD2 agrees at 10 bases. J was trimmed by 5 bases and V by 0 bases; bases with no gene match: 6. The CDR3 consists of 17 residues. Germline V CDR1 and CDR2: KGHDR, SFDVKD. DNA of the CDR3: TGTGCCACCAGTGATTTGCGGGGGACTAGCGCTCACAATGAGCAGTTCTTC. Translated: CATSDLRGTSAHNEQFF.

The CDR3 DNA reads as TGTGCTACCGATGGCTACACCTTC. This codes for CATDGYTF. V usage is TRBV2 and J usage is TRBJ1-2, with unresolved D. The CDR3 length is 8 residues. CDR1 and CDR2 (germline): SNHLY, FYNNEI. Based on the CDR3 plus reference TRBV2 and TRBJ1-2, the full variable domain is EPEVTQTPSHQVTQMGQEVILRCVPISNHLYFYWYRQILGQKVEFLVSFYNNEISEKSEIFDDQFSVERPDGSNFTLKIRSTKLEDSAMYFCATDGYTFGSGTRLTVV.

The chain recombines TRBV18 with TRBJ2-7; possibly TRBD1 or TRBD2 for D (6 bases each). Germline CDR1 reads KGHSH; CDR2 reads LQKENI. The V end was cut by 6 bases, the J end by 2 bases, with 17 bases between. The CDR3 totals 15 residues. CDR3 DNA sequence: TGTGCCAGCTCCCCCCGGAGGGGGTGGGCCTACGAGCAGTACTTC. Residues: CASSPRRGWAYEQYF. Variable domain in full (rest from reference TRBV18 and TRBJ2-7): NAGVMQNPRHLVRRRGQEARLRCSPMKGHSHVYWYRQLPEEGLKFMVYLQKENIIDESGMPKERFSAEFPKEGPSILRIQQVVRGDSAAYFCASSPRRGWAYEQYFGPGTRLTVT.

A few counts support this clonotype. The chain recombines TRBV5-5 with TRBJ2-1; no definite D call. From germline, CDR1 is SGHKS and CDR2 YYEKEE (reference sequence). CDR3 size: 11 residues. V was clipped by 2 bases and J by 8 bases, with 5 bases between them. The CDR3 here is CASSFLYEQFF. The CDR3 bases are TGTGCCAGCAGCTTCCTCTATGAGCAGTTCTTC.

This clonotype was observed at least ten times. The V gene is TRBV6-2 or TRBV6-3, the J gene TRBJ1-6; 7 positions match TRBD1. Germline assignment: CDR1 MNHEY and CDR2 SVGEGT. The CDR3 consists of 19 residues. The junction had 24 bases not matched to a gene; V was cut back by 7 bases and J by 9 bases. The CDR3 sequence is CASTLSGQETFIGISPLHF. The CDR3 DNA follows: TGTGCCAGCACACTATCCGGACAGGAGACCTTTATTGGTATTTCACCCCTCCACTTT.

This clonotype was detected ten times or more. The CDR3 reads CSVESGQGSSPLHF. Here the CDR3 DNA reads TGCAGCGTTGAATCCGGACAGGGGTCCTCACCCCTCCACTTT. This chain links TRBV29-1 with TRBJ1-6; TRBD1 matches 9 bases. Looked up from germline, CDR1 is SQVTM and CDR2 is ANQGSEA. Germline trimming cut 2 bases from V and 10 bases from J; bases unmatched to any gene: 6. This CDR3 contains 14 residues.

This clonotype has a handful of counts. The J gene is TRBJ1-1, the V gene TRBV7-2; unclear D gene. Germline CDR1 reads SGHTA; CDR2 reads FQGNSA. This CDR3 is 14 amino acids long. V gave up 3 bases and J gave up 4 bases, with 12 bases separating them. CDR3 sequence: CASSLDGELTEAFF. In DNA, the CDR3 is TGTGCCAGCAGCTTGGACGGTGAACTCACTGAAGCTTTCTTT. Supplemented by reference TRBV7-2 and TRBJ1-1, the full variable domain reads GAGVSQSPSNKVTEKGKDVELRCDPISGHTALYWYRQSLGQGLEFLIYFQGNSAPDKSGLPSDRFSAERTGGSVSTLTIQRTQQEDSAVYLCASSLDGELTEAFFGQGTRLTVV.

V is TRBV9 and J is TRBJ2-1, with a possible D match to TRBD2 (5 bases). V lost 0 bases and J 0 bases, leaving 13 bases between the germline ends. The germline gives CDR1 SGDLS, CDR2 YYNGEE. CDR3 length equals 17 residues. The CDR3 loop reads CASSVAKSGPSYNEQFF. CDR3 DNA sequence: TGTGCCAGCAGCGTAGCTAAGAGCGGACCCTCCTACAATGAGCAGTTCTTC.